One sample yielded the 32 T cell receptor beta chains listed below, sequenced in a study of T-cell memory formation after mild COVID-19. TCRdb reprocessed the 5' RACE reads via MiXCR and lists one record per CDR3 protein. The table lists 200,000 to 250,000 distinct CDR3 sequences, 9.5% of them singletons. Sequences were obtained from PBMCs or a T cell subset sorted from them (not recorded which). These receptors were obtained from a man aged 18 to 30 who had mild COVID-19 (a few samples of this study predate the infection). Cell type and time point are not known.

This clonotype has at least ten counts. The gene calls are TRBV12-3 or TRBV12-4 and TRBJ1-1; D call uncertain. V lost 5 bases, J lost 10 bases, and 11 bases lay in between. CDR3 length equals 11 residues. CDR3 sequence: CASSTESRAFF. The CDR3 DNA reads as TGTGCCAGCAGTACGGAGAGCCGAGCTTTCTTT.

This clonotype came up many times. The CDR3 nucleotides are TGTGCCAGTAGTCCCTCTTCGGAAAATACGCAGTATTTT. It specifies CASSPSSENTQYF. The chain uses TRBV19 and TRBJ2-3, with D hard to call. CDR1 and CDR2 (germline): LNHDA, SQIVND (reference sequence). V lost 5 bases and J lost 7, with 13 bases in between. This CDR3 contains 13 residues. Complete variable domain (other parts from reference TRBV19 and TRBJ2-3): DGGITQSPKYLFRKEGQNVTLSCEQNLNHDAMYWYRQDPGQGLRLIYYSQIVNDFQKGDIAEGYSVSREKKESFPLTVTSAQKNPTAFYLCASSPSSENTQYFGPGTRLTVL.

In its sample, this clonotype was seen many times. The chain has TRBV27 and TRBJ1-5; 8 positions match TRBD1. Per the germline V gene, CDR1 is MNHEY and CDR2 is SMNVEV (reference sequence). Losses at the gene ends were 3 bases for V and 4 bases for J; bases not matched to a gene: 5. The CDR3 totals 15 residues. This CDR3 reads CASSFSGQVNQPQHF. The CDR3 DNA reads TGTGCCAGCAGTTTTTCGGGACAGGTTAATCAGCCCCAGCATTTT.

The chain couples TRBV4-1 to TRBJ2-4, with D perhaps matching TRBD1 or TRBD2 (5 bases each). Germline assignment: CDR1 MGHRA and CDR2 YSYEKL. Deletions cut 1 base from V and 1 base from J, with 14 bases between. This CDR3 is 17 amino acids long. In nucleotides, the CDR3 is TGCGCCAGCAGCCAAGGAGGGGCCCGAGGGGCCAAAAACATTCAGTACTTC. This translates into CASSQGGARGAKNIQYF.

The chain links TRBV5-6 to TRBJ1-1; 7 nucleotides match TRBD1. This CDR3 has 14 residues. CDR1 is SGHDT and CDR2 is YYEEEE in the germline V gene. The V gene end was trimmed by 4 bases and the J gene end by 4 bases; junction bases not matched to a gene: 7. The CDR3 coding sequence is TGTGCCAGCAGCGCAGATTCAGGGGGCACTGAAGCTTTCTTT. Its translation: CASSADSGGTEAFF.

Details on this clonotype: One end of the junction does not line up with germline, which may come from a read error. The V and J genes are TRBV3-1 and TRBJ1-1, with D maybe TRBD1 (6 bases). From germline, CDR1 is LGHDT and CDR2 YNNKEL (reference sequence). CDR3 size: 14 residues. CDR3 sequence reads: CASGQGGLPRGAFF. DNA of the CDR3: TGTGCCAGCGGCCAAGGGGGACTCCCCAGGGGTGCTTTCTTT.

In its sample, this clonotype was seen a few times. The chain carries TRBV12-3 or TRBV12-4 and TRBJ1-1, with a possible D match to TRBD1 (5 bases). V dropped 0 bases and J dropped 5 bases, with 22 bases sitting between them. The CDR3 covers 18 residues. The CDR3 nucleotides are TGTGCCAGCAGTTTAGCCTACGACTCCCAGGGTTTGTGGACTGAAGCTTTCTTT. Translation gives CASSLAYDSQGLWTEAFF.

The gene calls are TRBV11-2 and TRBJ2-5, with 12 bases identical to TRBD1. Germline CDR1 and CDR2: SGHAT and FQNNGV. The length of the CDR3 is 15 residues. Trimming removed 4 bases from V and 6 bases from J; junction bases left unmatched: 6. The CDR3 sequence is CASSSGTGGAKTQYF. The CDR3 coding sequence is TGTGCCAGCAGCTCTGGGACAGGGGGCGCCAAGACCCAGTACTTC.

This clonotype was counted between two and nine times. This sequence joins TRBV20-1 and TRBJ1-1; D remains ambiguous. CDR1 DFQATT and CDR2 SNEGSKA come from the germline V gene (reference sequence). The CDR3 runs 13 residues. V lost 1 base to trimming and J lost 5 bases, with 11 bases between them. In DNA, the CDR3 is TGCAGTGCTAGAGCCTCTTTGGCGACTGAAGCTTTCTTT. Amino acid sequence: CSARASLATEAFF.

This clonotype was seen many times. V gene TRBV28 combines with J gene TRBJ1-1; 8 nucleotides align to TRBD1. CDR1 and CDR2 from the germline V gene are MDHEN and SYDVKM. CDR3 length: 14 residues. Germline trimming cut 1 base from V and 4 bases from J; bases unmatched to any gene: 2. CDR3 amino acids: CASSLFGTGTEAFF. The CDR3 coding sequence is TGTGCCAGCAGTTTATTTGGGACAGGCACTGAAGCTTTCTTT.

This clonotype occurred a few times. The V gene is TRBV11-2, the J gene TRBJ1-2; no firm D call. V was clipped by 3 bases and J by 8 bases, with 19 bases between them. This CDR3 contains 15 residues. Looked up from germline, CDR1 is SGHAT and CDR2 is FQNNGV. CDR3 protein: CASSLGTRSDSGYTF. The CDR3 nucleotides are TGTGCCAGCAGCTTGGGAACCCGCTCGGATAGCGGCTACACCTTC.

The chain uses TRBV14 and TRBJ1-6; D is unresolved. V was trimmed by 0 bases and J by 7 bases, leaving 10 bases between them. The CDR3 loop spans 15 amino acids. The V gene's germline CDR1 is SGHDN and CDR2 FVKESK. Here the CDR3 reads CASSQDPGINSPLHF. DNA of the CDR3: TGTGCCAGCAGCCAAGATCCAGGAATAAATTCACCCCTCCACTTT.

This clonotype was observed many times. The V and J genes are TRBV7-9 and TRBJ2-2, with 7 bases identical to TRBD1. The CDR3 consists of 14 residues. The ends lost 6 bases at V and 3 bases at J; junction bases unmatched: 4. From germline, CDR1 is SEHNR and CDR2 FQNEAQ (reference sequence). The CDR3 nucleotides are TGTGCCAGCAGTTACGACAGGGACACCGGGGAGCTGTTTTTT. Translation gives CASSYDRDTGELFF.

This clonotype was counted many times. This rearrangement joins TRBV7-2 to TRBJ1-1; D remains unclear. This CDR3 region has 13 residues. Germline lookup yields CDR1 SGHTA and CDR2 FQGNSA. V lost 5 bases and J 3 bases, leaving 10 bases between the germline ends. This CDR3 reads CASSVNRHTEAFF. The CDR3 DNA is TGTGCCAGCAGCGTAAACCGGCACACTGAAGCTTTCTTT. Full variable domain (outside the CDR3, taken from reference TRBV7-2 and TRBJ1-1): GAGVSQSPSNKVTEKGKDVELRCDPISGHTALYWYRQSLGQGLEFLIYFQGNSAPDKSGLPSDRFSAERTGGSVSTLTIQRTQQEDSAVYLCASSVNRHTEAFFGQGTRLTVV.

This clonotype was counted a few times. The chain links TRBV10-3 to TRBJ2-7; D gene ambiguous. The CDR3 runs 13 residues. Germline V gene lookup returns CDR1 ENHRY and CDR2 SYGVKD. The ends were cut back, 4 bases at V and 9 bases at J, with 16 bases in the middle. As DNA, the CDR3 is TGTGCCATCAGTGCTGTCCCTTCAATCGGGCAGTACTTC. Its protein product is CAISAVPSIGQYF.

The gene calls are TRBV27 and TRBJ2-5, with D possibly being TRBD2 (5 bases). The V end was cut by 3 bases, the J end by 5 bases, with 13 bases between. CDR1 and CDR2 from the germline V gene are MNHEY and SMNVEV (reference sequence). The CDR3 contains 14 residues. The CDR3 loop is CASSFWASRETQYF. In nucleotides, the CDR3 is TGTGCCAGCAGTTTTTGGGCTAGCCGCGAGACCCAGTACTTC.

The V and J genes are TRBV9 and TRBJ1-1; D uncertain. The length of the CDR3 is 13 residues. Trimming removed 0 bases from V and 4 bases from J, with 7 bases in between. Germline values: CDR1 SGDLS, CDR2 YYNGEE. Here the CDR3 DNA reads TGTGCCAGCAGCGTAGGGACGGGCACTGAAGCTTTCTTT. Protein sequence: CASSVGTGTEAFF. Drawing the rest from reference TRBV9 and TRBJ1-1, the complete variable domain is DSGVTQTPKHLITATGQRVTLRCSPRSGDLSVYWYQQSLDQGLQFLIQYYNGEERAKGNILERFSAQQFPDLHSELNLSSLELGDSALYFCASSVGTGTEAFFGQGTRLTVV.

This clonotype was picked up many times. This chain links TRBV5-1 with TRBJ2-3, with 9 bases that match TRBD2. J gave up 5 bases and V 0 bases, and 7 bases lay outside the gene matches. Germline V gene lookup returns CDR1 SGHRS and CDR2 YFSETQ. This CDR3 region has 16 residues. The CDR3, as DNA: TGCGCCAGCAGCTTGGATAGCGGGGGCCTCGGAGATACGCAGTATTTT. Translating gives CASSLDSGGLGDTQYF. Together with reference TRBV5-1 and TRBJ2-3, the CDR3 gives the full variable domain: KAGVTQTPRYLIKTRGQQVTLSCSPISGHRSVSWYQQTPGQGLQFLFEYFSETQRNKGNFPGRFSGRQFSNSRSEMNVSTLELGDSALYLCASSLDSGGLGDTQYFGPGTRLTVL.

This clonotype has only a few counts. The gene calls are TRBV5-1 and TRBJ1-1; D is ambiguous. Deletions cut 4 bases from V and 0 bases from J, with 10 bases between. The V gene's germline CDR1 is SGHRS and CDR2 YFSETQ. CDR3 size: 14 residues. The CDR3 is CASSKGGMNTEAFF. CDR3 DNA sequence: TGCGCCAGCAGCAAAGGAGGTATGAACACTGAAGCTTTCTTT.

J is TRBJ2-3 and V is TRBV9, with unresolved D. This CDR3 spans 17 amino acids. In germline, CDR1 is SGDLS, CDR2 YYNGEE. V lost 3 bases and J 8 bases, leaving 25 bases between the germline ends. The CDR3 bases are TGTGCCAGCAGCGGCCGTATTAGCCAAACTTACACGGCTACGCAGTATTTT. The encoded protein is CASSGRISQTYTATQYF.

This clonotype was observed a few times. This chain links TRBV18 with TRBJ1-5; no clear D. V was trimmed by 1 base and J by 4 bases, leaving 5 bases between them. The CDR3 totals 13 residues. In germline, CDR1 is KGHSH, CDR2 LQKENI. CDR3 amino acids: CASSPQVNQPQHF. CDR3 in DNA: TGTGCCAGCTCACCACAGGTGAATCAGCCCCAGCATTTT.

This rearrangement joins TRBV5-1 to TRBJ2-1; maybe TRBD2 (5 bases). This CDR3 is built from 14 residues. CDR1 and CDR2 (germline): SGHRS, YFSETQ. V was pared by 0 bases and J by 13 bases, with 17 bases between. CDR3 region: CASSLGGSYQNQFF. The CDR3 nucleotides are TGCGCCAGCAGCTTGGGAGGGAGCTATCAAAACCAGTTCTTC. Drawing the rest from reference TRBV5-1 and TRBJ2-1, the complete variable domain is KAGVTQTPRYLIKTRGQQVTLSCSPISGHRSVSWYQQTPGQGLQFLFEYFSETQRNKGNFPGRFSGRQFSNSRSEMNVSTLELGDSALYLCASSLGGSYQNQFFGPGTRLTVL.

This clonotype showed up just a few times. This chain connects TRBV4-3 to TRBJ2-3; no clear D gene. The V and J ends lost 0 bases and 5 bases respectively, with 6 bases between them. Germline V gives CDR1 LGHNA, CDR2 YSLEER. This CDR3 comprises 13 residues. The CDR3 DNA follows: TGCGCCAGCAGCCAAGATGAGGAAGATACGCAGTATTTT. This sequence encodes CASSQDEEDTQYF.

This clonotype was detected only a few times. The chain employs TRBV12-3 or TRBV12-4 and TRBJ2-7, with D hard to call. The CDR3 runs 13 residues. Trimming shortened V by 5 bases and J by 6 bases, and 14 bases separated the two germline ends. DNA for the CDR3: TGTGCCAGCAGTCCTGTCGGGCACCCCGAGCAGTACTTC. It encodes CASSPVGHPEQYF.

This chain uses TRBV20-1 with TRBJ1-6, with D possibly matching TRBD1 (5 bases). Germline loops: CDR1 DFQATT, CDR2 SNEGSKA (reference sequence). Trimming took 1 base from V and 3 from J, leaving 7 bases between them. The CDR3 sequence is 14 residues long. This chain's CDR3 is CSARGTHYNSPLHF. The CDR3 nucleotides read TGCAGTGCTAGAGGGACACACTATAATTCACCCCTCCACTTT.

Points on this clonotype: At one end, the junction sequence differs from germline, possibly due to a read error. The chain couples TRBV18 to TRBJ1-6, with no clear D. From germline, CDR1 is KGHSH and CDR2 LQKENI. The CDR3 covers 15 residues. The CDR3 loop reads CASSPKSSYNSHLHF. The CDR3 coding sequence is TGTGCCAGCTCACCGAAGAGCTCCTATAATTCACACCTCCACTTT.

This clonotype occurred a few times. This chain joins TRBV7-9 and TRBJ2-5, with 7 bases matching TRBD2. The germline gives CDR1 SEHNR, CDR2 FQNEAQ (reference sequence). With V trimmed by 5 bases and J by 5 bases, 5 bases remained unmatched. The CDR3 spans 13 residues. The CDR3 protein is CASSRDYAETQYF. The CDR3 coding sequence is TGTGCCAGCAGCCGGGACTACGCTGAGACCCAGTACTTC.

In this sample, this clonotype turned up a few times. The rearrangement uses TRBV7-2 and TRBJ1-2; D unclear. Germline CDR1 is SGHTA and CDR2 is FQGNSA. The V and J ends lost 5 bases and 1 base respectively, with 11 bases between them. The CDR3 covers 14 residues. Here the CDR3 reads CASSPLGSNYGYTF. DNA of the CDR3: TGTGCCAGCAGCCCATTGGGGAGTAACTATGGCTACACCTTC.

In DNA form, the CDR3 reads TGTGCCAGCAGCTCTTTTTCGGGACTAGCGGGGGGCGATGAGCAGTTCTTC. This translates into CASSSFSGLAGGDEQFF. This rearrangement joins TRBV11-3 to TRBJ2-1, with TRBD2 identical over 15 bases. The trim removed 4 bases at V and 8 bases at J, leaving 9 bases unmatched. In germline, CDR1 is SGHNT, CDR2 YENEEA. This CDR3 is 17 amino acids long.

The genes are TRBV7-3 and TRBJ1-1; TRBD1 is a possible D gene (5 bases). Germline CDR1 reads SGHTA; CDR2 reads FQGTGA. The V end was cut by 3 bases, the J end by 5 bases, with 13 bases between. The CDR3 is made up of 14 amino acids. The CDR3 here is CASSLGGGLTEAFF. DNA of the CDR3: TGTGCCAGCAGCTTGGGCGGGGGATTGACTGAAGCTTTCTTT.

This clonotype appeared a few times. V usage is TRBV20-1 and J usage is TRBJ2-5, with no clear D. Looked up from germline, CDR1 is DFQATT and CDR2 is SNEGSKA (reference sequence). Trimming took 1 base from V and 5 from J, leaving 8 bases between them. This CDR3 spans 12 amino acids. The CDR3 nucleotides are TGCAGTGCTAGAGGCTTTTCCGAGACCCAGTACTTC. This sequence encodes CSARGFSETQYF.

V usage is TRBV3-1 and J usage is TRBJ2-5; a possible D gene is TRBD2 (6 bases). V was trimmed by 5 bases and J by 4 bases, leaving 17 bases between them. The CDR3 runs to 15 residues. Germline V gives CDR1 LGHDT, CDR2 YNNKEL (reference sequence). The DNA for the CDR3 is TGTGCCAGCAGCGGGGAAAATGTGGGAGGAGAGACCCAGTACTTC. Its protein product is CASSGENVGGETQYF.